The rows below give T cell receptor beta chains drawn from one sample of a study of T cells after somatic rescue of genetic block. Using immunoSEQ multiplex PCR, the repertoire was profiled, and TCRdb retains in-frame clones only, with some absent. This table holds 60,000 to 75,000 clones, 92% found once. The material sequenced was peripheral blood mononuclear cells (PBMCs). The receptors were gathered from a man aged 40-49 years. Both conserved end residues are part of each CDR3. D genes are given only for firm matches. Not all rows give a size; the values are once, few, many and, for expanded clones, a class.

j_call d_call clone_size v_call cdr3_aa cdr3_nt
TRBJ2-7 NA NA TRBV28 CASSLIGREQYF TGTGCCAGCAGTTTAATCGGGCGCGAGCAGTACTTC
TRBJ1-5 NA NA TRBV16 CASSQGGYQPQHF TGTGCCAGCAGCCAAGGCGGATATCAGCCCCAGCATTTT
TRBJ2-3 TRBD2 NA TRBV27 CASRPPDGWGRADTQYF TGTGCCAGCAGACCCCCCGATGGGTGGGGGAGGGCAGATACGCAGTATTTT
TRBJ1-3 NA NA TRBV7-2 CAIGRGTSGNTIYF TGTGCCATCGGGCGTGGGACGTCCGGAAACACCATATATTTT
TRBJ1-6 NA NA TRBV6-5 CASSYSLRSNSPLHF TGTGCCAGCAGTTACTCGCTACGGAGTAATTCACCCCTCCACTTT
TRBJ2-2 TRBD1 NA TRBV19 CASSAGTGRGGELFF TGTGCCAGTAGCGCCGGGACAGGGAGAGGCGGGGAGCTGTTTTTT
TRBJ2-7 TRBD2 NA TRBV29-1 CSVAAWASGSYEQYF TGCAGCGTTGCTGCTTGGGCTAGCGGGTCCTACGAGCAGTACTTC
TRBJ1-1 NA NA TRBV7-9 CASSLAANTEAFF TGTGCCAGCAGCTTAGCTGCGAACACTGAAGCTTTCTTT
TRBJ2-7 NA NA TRBV9 CASSPHSFATQSEQYF TGTGCCAGCAGCCCCCATTCATTCGCCACCCAGTCCGAGCAGTACTTC
TRBJ2-3 TRBD1 NA TRBV11-2 CASSARQGADTQYF TGTGCCAGCAGCGCGAGACAGGGTGCAGATACGCAGTATTTT
TRBJ2-7 NA NA TRBV6-5 CASSTRQSRNYEQYF TGTGCCAGCAGCACCAGACAGTCTCGGAACTACGAGCAGTACTTC
TRBJ1-6 NA NA TRBV4-1 CASSPLLGGLSSYNSPLHF TGCGCCAGCAGCCCCTTGCTGGGGGGGCTCAGCTCCTATAATTCACCCCTCCACTTT
TRBJ2-7 TRBD1 NA TRBV27 CASSFPDRSEQYF TGTGCCAGCAGTTTTCCGGACAGGAGCGAGCAGTACTTC
TRBJ2-3 NA NA TRBV27 CASSSIVNPTTDTQYF TGTGCCAGCAGTTCCATAGTCAATCCGACCACAGATACGCAGTATTTT
TRBJ2-5 NA NA TRBV14 CASSPTRGKTQYF TGTGCCAGCAGCCCCACCCGGGGTAAGACCCAGTACTTC
TRBJ2-6 NA NA TRBV6-1 CASSSGNSGANVLTF TGTGCCAGCAGTTCAGGGAATTCTGGGGCCAACGTCCTGACTTTC
TRBJ2-2 NA NA TRBV9 CASSATSGELFF TGTGCCAGCAGTGCAACCTCCGGGGAGCTGTTTTTT
TRBJ1-5 NA NA TRBV7-3 CASSLDRNQPQHF TGTGCCAGCAGCTTAGATCGGAATCAGCCCCAGCATTTT
TRBJ1-5 NA NA TRBV10-3 CAITTPGQIYFSNQPQHF TGTGCCATCACTACGCCGGGACAAATCTATTTTAGCAATCAGCCCCAGCATTTT
TRBJ2-7 NA NA TRBV30 CAWSVLNGEDEQYF TGTGCCTGGAGCGTACTGAACGGGGAGGACGAGCAGTACTTC
TRBJ2-1 TRBD2 once TRBV5-6 CASRDRDYLRSSYNEQFF TGTGCCAGCAGGGACCGGGACTACCTTCGTAGCTCCTACAATGAGCAGTTCTTC
TRBJ2-3 NA once TRBV19 CASSIPRTDTQYF TGTGCCAGTAGTATCCCACGCACAGATACGCAGTATTTT